This T cell receptor (beta chain) was recovered during a study of shared clonotypes between healthy human individuals. The naive CD8 population came from CD45RO-negative cells selected for CCR7, without terminally differentiated effector memory CD45RA+ cells. Each sample came from a Caucasian adult donor living in Nashville, Tennessee. The data were produced by immunoSEQ multiplex PCR, yet TCRdb's version contains in-frame clones alone and is incomplete. The sample shows some 2 million clones, 85% to 95% of them seen only once. As concerns this clone: The antigen remains unidentified.

Germline assignment: CDR1 GTSNPN and CDR2 SVGIG (reference sequence). The ends were cut back, 1 base at V and 4 bases at J, with 14 bases in the middle. The CDR3 runs 14 residues. Regarding the study as a whole: How much donors shared clonotypes was expected to be affected by sequencing depth.

This rearrangement joins TRBV30 to TRBJ2-7, with D possibly matching TRBD2 (6 bases). The clonotype was recovered from a man aged 18 to 35 in good health. Input material: naive CD8+ T cells sorted from blood. DNA for the CDR3: TGTGCCTGGAGTGCCGCCTCCGGGGGATACGAGCAGTACTTC. This gives the protein CAWSAASGGYEQYF.